This record covers a single TCR beta chain. The antigen is unknown. The CDR3 sequence is 13 residues long. The germline V gene encodes CDR1 MDHEN and CDR2 SYDVKM. J gave up 5 bases and V 3 bases, and 4 bases lay outside the gene matches. Every TCR beta cDNA library bore unique molecular identifiers. With about 0.9 to 11 million T cells as the source, approximately 500,000 cDNA molecules resulted. TCRdb redid the calling of the PCR reads with MiXCR, one entry per CDR3 protein. Here the sample spans fewer than 850,000 distinct CDR3 sequences, around 27% being singletons. This sample stems from a study of post-analysis software for immune sequencing data. About the research overall: Relapsing-remitting, secondary progressive and progressive-relapsing multiple sclerosis courses were included.

Regarding the study as a whole: Pronounced co-clustering by F measure was evident among identically batched samples. Controls' normalized Chao1 diversity significantly exceeded that of multiple sclerosis patients. With TRBV5-6, TRBV5-1 and TRBV20-1 included, about five TRBV segments were more frequent in patients than in controls.

The V call is TRBV28, the J call TRBJ2-7; 7 bases match TRBD2. The material sequenced was blood. The receptor was derived from a girl aged 5 to 17 with multiple sclerosis. CDR3 protein: CASSFREGDEQYF. CDR3 nucleotides: TGTGCCAGCAGTTTCAGGGAGGGCGACGAGCAGTACTTC. Variable domain in full (rest from reference TRBV28 and TRBJ2-7): DVKVTQSSRYLVKRTGEKVFLECVQDMDHENMFWYRQDPGLGLRLIYFSYDVKMKEKGDIPEGYSVSREKKERFSLILESASTNQTSMYLCASSFREGDEQYFGPGTRLTVT.